The 3 T cell receptor beta chains given below trace back to one sample, sequenced in a study of glioma-infiltrating T cells. The iRepertoire nested amplicon-rescue multiplex PCR amplified TCR alpha and beta CDR3s from RNA. TCRdb reanalysed the multiplex PCR reads using MiXCR and keeps one entry per CDR3 protein. Counted here are about 130,000 distinct CDR3 sequences, around 25% occurring once; the ten biggest clones make up about 30%. Sequencing was done on a sample of glioma tissue, nonneoplastic brain tissue, or PBMCs (not recorded which). The receptors derive from a human donor with low-grade glioma or glioblastoma, undergoing nonglioma brain surgery, or in good health (not recorded which).

On this clonotype: One base away lies a much larger clone, so this may be a sequencing read error. This chain joins TRBV10-3 and TRBJ1-6; TRBD1 matches 7 bases. The J segment lost 11 bases and the V segment lost 3 bases, leaving 4 bases of the junction unmatched. This CDR3 has 13 amino acids. CDR1 and CDR2 (germline): ENHRY, SYGVKD. DNA of the CDR3: TGTGCCATCAGTGACGACAGGGTCGCACCCCTCCACTTT. It codes for CAISDDRVAPLHF.

Details on this clonotype: A single base separates this from a much larger clone, so it may be a read error. The chain links TRBV4-1 to TRBJ1-1, with D uncertain. Germline V CDR1 and CDR2: MGHRA, YSYEKL. This CDR3 comprises 12 residues. V was cut by 5 bases and J by 8 bases, with 12 bases left in between. The CDR3 loop reads CASSNSNLEAFF. DNA of the CDR3: TGCGCCAGCAGCAATTCTAACCTCGAAGCTTTCTTT.

The V gene is TRBV15, the J gene TRBJ2-3, with TRBD1 matching over 9 bases. This CDR3 spans 17 amino acids. V was pared by 3 bases and J by 3 bases, with 10 bases of the junction left unmatched. Germline CDR1 LNHNV, CDR2 YYDKDF (reference sequence). CDR3 protein: CATSSLDRGSPTDTQYF. The CDR3 DNA sequence: TGTGCCACCAGCAGCTTGGACAGGGGTAGCCCTACAGATACGCAGTATTTT.